The 15 T cell receptor beta chains reported below all come from one sample, sequenced in a study of yellow fever vaccine responses in identical twins. TCRdb itself ran the RT-PCR reads through MiXCR, one entry per CDR3 protein. The table shows 9,500 or so distinct CDR3 sequences, with roughly 83% occurring only once. This specimen was T cells from blood (PBMCs), unsorted or a sorted subset (not recorded which), taken before or after yellow fever vaccination (not recorded which). The origin of the receptors is a woman in her late teens or twenties who received the yellow fever vaccine.

This chain joins TRBV2 and TRBJ1-2; D unresolved. The germline V gene has CDR1 SNHLY and CDR2 FYNNEI. The CDR3 consists of 14 residues. Trimming stripped 0 bases from V and 5 bases from J, with 10 bases between. Here the CDR3 DNA reads TGTGCCAGCAGTGAAGCCGGAATTGGTTATGGCTACACCTTC. This translates into CASSEAGIGYGYTF.

The chain joins TRBV11-3 to TRBJ1-2; D is possibly TRBD1 (5 bases). Germline CDR1 is SGHNT and CDR2 is YENEEA. The germline V and J ends were trimmed by 4 bases and 5 bases, with 17 bases remaining between them. The CDR3 loop spans 15 amino acids. The CDR3: CASSSTRDAVYGYTF. The CDR3 DNA reads TGTGCCAGCAGCTCCACCCGGGACGCAGTATATGGCTACACCTTC.

The gene calls are TRBV10-1 and TRBJ1-5; no reliable D call. Trimming pared 10 bases from V and 7 bases from J, leaving 5 bases between. The CDR3 runs 9 residues. Germline V gene lookup returns CDR1 WNHNN and CDR2 SYGVQD (reference sequence). This CDR3 reads CAILQPQHF. The CDR3 DNA reads as TGCGCCATATTACAGCCCCAGCATTTT.

The chain joins TRBV11-1 to TRBJ2-7, with 11 bases lining up with TRBD2. Germline V gene data show CDR1 as SGHAT and CDR2 as FQDESV (reference sequence). The CDR3 length is 18 residues. Trimming at V came to 3 bases and at J to 5 bases, leaving 15 bases not matched to a gene. DNA of the CDR3: TGTGCCAGCAGCTTTATTGGTTTTAGCGGGAGGGCCAATAACGAGCAGTACTTC. Its translation is CASSFIGFSGRANNEQYF.

The chain links TRBV29-1 to TRBJ2-7; D is perhaps TRBD1 (5 bases). Trimming took off 6 bases at V and 0 bases at J, with 12 bases between the two ends. Germline CDR1 is SQVTM and CDR2 is ANQGSEA. The CDR3 runs 13 residues. Here the CDR3 DNA reads TGCAGCGTCCAAGGGGCCAACTCCTACGAGCAGTACTTC. This encodes CSVQGANSYEQYF.

In DNA form, the CDR3 reads TGTGCCAGCAGTGGGGGACAGAAACAAGAGACCCAGTACTTC. The encoded protein is CASSGGQKQETQYF. The J gene is TRBJ2-5, the V gene TRBV28; 7 bases fit TRBD1. Per germline, CDR1 MDHEN and CDR2 SYDVKM. This CDR3 contains 14 residues. The junction had 5 bases not matched to a gene; V was cut back by 5 bases and J by 2 bases.

V usage is TRBV29-1 and J usage is TRBJ2-3; D perhaps matches TRBD2 (6 bases). Per the germline V gene, CDR1 is SQVTM and CDR2 is ANQGSEA. Trimming cost V 7 bases and J 4 bases, with 12 bases left between them. The CDR3 consists of 12 residues. The CDR3 DNA follows: TGCAGCGGTAACTCGGGGGCAGATACGCAGTATTTT. Its translation: CSGNSGADTQYF.

The CDR3 reads CASSSQVKETQYF. DNA for the CDR3: TGTGCCAGCAGTTCACAGGTTAAAGAGACCCAGTACTTC. This chain connects TRBV28 to TRBJ2-5; tentative D call: TRBD1 (5 bases). The CDR3 sequence is 13 residues long. V was shortened by 4 bases and J by 3 bases, with 9 bases between the two germline ends. Germline CDR1 MDHEN, CDR2 SYDVKM.

The V call is TRBV6-5, the J call TRBJ1-5; D is uncertain. Germline values: CDR1 MNHEY, CDR2 SVGAGI. Trimming took 0 bases from V and 3 from J, leaving 9 bases between them. The CDR3 runs 15 residues. The CDR3 spells CASSYSWPPNQPQHF. Written as DNA, the CDR3 is TGTGCCAGCAGTTACTCTTGGCCTCCCAATCAGCCCCAGCATTTT.

This sequence joins TRBV7-1 and TRBJ1-2; tentatively, D is TRBD1 (6 bases). TRBV7-1 falls under the ORF class, with uncertain function. The CDR3 loop spans 14 amino acids. The germline V and J ends were trimmed by 1 base and 3 bases, with 9 bases remaining between them. The DNA for the CDR3 is TGTGCCAGCAGCTCAGACGGACAGTACTATGGCTACACCTTC. Translating gives CASSSDGQYYGYTF.

The chain has TRBV19 and TRBJ2-2; 7 positions agree with TRBD2. In germline, CDR1 is LNHDA, CDR2 SQIVND (reference sequence). Trimming removed 11 bases from V and 0 bases from J; junction bases left unmatched: 12. This CDR3 spans 16 amino acids. In nucleotides, the CDR3 is TGTGCCGCGACCCCAAACGGGGGGTCGAACACCGGGGAGCTGTTTTTT. This sequence encodes CAATPNGGSNTGELFF. Complete variable domain (other parts from reference TRBV19 and TRBJ2-2): DGGITQSPKYLFRKEGQNVTLSCEQNLNHDAMYWYRQDPGQGLRLIYYSQIVNDFQKGDIAEGYSVSREKKESFPLTVTSAQKNPTAFYLCAATPNGGSNTGELFFGEGSRLTVL.

V and J are TRBV6-5 and TRBJ2-3; D not resolved. The CDR3 is made up of 13 amino acids. Germline-derived CDR1 and CDR2 are MNHEY and SVGAGI. V lost 3 bases, J lost 2 bases, and 6 bases lay in between. The CDR3 sequence: CASSYGPTDTQYF. The CDR3 DNA reads TGTGCCAGCAGTTATGGGCCCACAGATACGCAGTATTTT.

This chain links TRBV7-2 with TRBJ1-6, with TRBD1 matching over 9 bases. V dropped 6 bases and J dropped 10; count of bases not matched to a gene: 4. Germline V lookup: CDR1 SGHTA, CDR2 FQGNSA. This CDR3 has 13 residues. In nucleotides, the CDR3 is TGTGCCAGCAGTTGGGGGACAGGGTCACCCCTCCACTTT. Amino acid sequence: CASSWGTGSPLHF.

V and J are TRBV3-1 and TRBJ2-1, with D uncertain. The V and J ends lost 3 bases and 9 bases respectively, with 15 bases between them. This CDR3 spans 14 amino acids. Germline CDR1 and CDR2: LGHDT and YNNKEL (reference sequence). CDR3 residues: CASSQGLRRSEQFF. DNA for the CDR3: TGTGCCAGCAGCCAGGGTTTGAGACGGAGTGAGCAGTTCTTC.

V and J are TRBV20-1 and TRBJ2-5, with D hard to call. The CDR3 loop spans 11 amino acids. CDR1 is DFQATT, CDR2 SNEGSKA, per germline (reference sequence). V lost 8 bases, J lost 4 bases, and 11 bases lay in between. The CDR3 loop reads CSTMGRETQYF. Here the CDR3 DNA reads TGCAGTACAATGGGCAGAGAGACCCAGTACTTC.